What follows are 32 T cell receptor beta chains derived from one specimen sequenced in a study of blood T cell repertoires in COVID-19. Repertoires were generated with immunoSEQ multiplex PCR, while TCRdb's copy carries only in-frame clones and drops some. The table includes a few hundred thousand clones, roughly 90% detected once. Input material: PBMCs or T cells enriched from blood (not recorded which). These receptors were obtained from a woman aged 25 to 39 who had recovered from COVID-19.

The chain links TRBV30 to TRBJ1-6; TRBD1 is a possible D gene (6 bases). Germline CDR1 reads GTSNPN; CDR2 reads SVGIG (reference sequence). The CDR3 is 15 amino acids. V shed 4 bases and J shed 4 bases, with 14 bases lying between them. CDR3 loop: CAWTPGTLYNSPLHF. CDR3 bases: TGTGCCTGGACCCCCGGGACACTATATAATTCACCCCTCCACTTT.

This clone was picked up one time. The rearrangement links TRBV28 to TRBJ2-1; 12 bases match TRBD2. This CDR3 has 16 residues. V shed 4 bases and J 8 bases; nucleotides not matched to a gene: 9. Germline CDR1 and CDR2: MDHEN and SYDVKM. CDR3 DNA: TGTGCCAGCAGTTCGACGACTAGCGGGAGTGAGGATGAGCAGTTCTTC. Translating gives CASSSTTSGSEDEQFF.

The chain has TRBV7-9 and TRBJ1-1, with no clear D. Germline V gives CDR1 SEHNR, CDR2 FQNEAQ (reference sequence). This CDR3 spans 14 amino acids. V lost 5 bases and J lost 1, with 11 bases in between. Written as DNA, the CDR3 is TGTGCCAGCAGCCAGGCGGAGGCGAACACTGAAGCTTTCTTT. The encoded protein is CASSQAEANTEAFF. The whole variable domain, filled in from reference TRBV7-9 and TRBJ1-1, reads DTGVSQNPRHKITKRGQNVTFRCDPISEHNRLYWYRQTLGQGPEFLTYFQNEAQLEKSRLLSDRFSAERPKGSFSTLEIQRTEQGDSAMYLCASSQAEANTEAFFGQGTRLTVV.

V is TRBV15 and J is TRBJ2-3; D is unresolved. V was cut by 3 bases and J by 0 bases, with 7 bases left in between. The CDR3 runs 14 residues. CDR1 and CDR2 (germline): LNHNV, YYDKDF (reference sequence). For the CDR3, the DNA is TGTGCCACCAGCAGGGCAAGAAGCACAGATACGCAGTATTTT. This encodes CATSRARSTDTQYF. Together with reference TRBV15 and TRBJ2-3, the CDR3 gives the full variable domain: DAMVIQNPRYQVTQFGKPVTLSCSQTLNHNVMYWYQQKSSQAPKLLFHYYDKDFNNEADTPDNFQSRRPNTSFCFLDIRSPGLGDTAMYLCATSRARSTDTQYFGPGTRLTVL.

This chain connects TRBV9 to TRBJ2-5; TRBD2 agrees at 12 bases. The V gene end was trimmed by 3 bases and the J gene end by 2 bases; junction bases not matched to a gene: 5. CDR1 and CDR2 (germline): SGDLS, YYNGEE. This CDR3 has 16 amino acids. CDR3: CASSERLAGAQETQYF. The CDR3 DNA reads TGTGCCAGCAGCGAGAGACTAGCGGGGGCTCAAGAGACCCAGTACTTC.

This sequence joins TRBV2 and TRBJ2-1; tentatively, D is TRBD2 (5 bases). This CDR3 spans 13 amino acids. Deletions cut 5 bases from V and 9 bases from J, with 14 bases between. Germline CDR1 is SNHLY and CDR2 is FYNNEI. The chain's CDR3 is CASSKEGVTEQFF. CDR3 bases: TGTGCCAGCAGTAAAGAGGGAGTCACTGAGCAGTTCTTC.

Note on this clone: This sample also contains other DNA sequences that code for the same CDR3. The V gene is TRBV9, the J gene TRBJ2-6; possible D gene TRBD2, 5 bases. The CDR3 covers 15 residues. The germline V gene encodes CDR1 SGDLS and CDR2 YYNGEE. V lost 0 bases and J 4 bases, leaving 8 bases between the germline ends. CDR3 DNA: TGTGCCAGCAGCGTAGGAGGGTCGGGGGCCAACGTCCTGACTTTC. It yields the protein CASSVGGSGANVLTF.

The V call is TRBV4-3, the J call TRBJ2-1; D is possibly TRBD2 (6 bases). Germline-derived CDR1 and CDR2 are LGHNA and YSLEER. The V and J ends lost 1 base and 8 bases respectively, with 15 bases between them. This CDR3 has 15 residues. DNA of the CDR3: TGCGCCAGCAGCCAAGGCGGGGAGCGGTACGATGAGCAGTTCTTC. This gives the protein CASSQGGERYDEQFF.

CDR3 sequence (DNA): TGTGCCAGCAGCTCTGGGAGACAGGGTGGCAATCAGCCCCAGCATTTT. Protein sequence: CASSSGRQGGNQPQHF. The chain employs TRBV28 and TRBJ1-5; 7 nucleotides line up with TRBD1. This CDR3 has 16 amino acids. The germline V gene encodes CDR1 MDHEN and CDR2 SYDVKM. With V trimmed by 6 bases and J by 2 bases, 10 bases remained unmatched.

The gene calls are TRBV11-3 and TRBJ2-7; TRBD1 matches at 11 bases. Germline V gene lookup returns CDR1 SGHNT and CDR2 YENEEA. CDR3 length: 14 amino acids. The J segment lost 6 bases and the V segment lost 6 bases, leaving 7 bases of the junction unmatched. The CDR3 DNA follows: TGTGCCAGCAGTGTCGGACAGGGGGCGGCCGAGCAGTACTTC. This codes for CASSVGQGAAEQYF.

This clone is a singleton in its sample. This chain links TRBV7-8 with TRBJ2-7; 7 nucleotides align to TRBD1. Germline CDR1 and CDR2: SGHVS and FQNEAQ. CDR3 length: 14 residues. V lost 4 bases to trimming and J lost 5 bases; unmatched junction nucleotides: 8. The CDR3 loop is CASSSRQGFHEQYF. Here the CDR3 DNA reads TGTGCCAGCAGCTCCCGACAGGGTTTCCACGAGCAGTACTTC.

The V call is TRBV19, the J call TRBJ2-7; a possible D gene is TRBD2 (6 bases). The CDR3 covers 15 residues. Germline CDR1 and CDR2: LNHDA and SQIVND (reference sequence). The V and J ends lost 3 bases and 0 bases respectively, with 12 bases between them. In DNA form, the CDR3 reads TGTGCCAGTAGTATGCTTGGGGGGAGCTCCTACGAGCAGTACTTC. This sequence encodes CASSMLGGSSYEQYF. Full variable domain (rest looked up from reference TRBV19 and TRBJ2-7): DGGITQSPKYLFRKEGQNVTLSCEQNLNHDAMYWYRQDPGQGLRLIYYSQIVNDFQKGDIAEGYSVSREKKESFPLTVTSAQKNPTAFYLCASSMLGGSSYEQYFGPGTRLTVT.

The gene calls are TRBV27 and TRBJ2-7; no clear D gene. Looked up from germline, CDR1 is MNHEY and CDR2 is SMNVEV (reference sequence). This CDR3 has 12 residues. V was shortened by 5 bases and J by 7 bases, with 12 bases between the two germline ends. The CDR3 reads CASSPRLGEQYF. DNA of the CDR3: TGTGCCAGCAGTCCAAGACTGGGTGAGCAGTACTTC.

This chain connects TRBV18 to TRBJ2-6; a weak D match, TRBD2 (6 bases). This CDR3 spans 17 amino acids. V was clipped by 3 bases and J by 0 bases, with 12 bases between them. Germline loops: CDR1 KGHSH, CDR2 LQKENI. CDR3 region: CASSPPGLSSGANVLTF. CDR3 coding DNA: TGTGCCAGCTCACCGCCGGGACTCTCCTCTGGGGCCAACGTCCTGACTTTC.

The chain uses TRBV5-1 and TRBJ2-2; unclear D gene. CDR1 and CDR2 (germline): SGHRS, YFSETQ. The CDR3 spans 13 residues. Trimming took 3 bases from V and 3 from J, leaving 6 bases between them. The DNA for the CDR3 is TGCGCCAGCAGCTCCTCCTACACCGGGGAGCTGTTTTTT. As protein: CASSSSYTGELFF.

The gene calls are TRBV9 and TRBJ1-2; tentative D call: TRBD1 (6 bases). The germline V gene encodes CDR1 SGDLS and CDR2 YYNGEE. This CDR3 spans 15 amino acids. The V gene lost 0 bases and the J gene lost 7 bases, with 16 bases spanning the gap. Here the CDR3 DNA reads TGTGCCAGCAGCGTAGCCGGCCAGGGGACGACTGGCTACACCTTC. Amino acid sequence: CASSVAGQGTTGYTF. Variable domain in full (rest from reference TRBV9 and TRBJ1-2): DSGVTQTPKHLITATGQRVTLRCSPRSGDLSVYWYQQSLDQGLQFLIQYYNGEERAKGNILERFSAQQFPDLHSELNLSSLELGDSALYFCASSVAGQGTTGYTFGSGTRLTVV.

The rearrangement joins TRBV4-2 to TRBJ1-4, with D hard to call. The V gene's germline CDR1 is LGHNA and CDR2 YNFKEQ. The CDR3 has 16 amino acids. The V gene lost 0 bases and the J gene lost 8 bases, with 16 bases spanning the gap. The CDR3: CASSQDGFGSGEKLFF. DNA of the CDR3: TGTGCCAGCAGCCAAGATGGGTTCGGGTCGGGAGAAAAACTGTTTTTT.

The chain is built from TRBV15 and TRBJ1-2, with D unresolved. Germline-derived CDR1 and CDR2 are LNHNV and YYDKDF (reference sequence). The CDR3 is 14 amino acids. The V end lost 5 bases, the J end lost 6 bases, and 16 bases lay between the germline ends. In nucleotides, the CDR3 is TGTGCCACCAGCTCCCGGGAGGGCAGAGATGGCTACACCTTC. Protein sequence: CATSSREGRDGYTF.

This CDR3 reads CASSSHRLNTF. CDR3 sequence (DNA): TGTGCCAGCAGTTCCCACAGGTTGAACACCTTC. The chain carries TRBV28 and TRBJ1-2, with D possibly TRBD1 on 5 matching bases. The CDR3 consists of 11 residues. The germline CDR1 and CDR2 sequences are MDHEN and SYDVKM. V was trimmed by 4 bases and J by 12 bases, leaving 12 bases between them.

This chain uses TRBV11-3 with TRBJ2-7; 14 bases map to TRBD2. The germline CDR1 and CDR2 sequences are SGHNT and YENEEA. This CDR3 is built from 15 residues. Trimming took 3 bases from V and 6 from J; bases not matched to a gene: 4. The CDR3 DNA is TGTGCCAGCAGCTTGGGACTAGCGGGAGTCCGCGAGCAGTACTTC. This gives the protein CASSLGLAGVREQYF.

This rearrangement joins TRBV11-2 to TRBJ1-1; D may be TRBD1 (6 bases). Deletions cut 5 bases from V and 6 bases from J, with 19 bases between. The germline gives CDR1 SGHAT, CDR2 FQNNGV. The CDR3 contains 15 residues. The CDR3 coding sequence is TGTGCCAGCAGCCCCTGGGACACTTTGGTCCCTGAAGCTTTCTTT. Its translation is CASSPWDTLVPEAFF.

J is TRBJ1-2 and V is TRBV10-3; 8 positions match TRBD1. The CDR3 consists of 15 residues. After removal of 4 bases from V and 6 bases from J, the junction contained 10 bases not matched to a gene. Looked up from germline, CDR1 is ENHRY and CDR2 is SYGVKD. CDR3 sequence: CAISAWRDRNDGYTF. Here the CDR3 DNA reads TGTGCCATCAGTGCCTGGCGGGACAGGAATGATGGCTACACCTTC.

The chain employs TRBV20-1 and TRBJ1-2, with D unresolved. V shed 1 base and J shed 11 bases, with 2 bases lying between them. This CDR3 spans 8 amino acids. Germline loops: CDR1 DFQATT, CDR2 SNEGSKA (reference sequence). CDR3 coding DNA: TGCAGTGCTAGAGCATACACCTTC. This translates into CSARAYTF.

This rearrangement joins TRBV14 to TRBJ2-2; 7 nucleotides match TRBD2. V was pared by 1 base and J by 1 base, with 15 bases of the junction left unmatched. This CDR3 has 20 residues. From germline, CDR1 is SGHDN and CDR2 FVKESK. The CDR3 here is CASSQVREATFRRNTGELFF. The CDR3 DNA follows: TGTGCCAGCAGCCAAGTTCGGGAGGCTACATTTAGAAGGAACACCGGGGAGCTGTTTTTT.

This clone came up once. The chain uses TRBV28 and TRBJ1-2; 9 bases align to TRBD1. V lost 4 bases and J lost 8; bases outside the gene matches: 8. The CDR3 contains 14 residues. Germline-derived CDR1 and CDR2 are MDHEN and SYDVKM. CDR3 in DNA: TGTGCCAGCAGTTCCGCACAGGGGGCACGGGGCTACACCTTC. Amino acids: CASSSAQGARGYTF.

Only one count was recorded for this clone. The CDR3 sequence: CASSPSVSTDTQYF. As DNA, the CDR3 is TGCGCCAGCAGCCCCTCCGTCAGCACAGATACGCAGTATTTT. The rearrangement uses TRBV4-3 and TRBJ2-3; no clear D. CDR1 is LGHNA and CDR2 is YSLEER in the germline V gene. V was shortened by 4 bases and J by 0 bases, with 8 bases between the two germline ends. This CDR3 comprises 14 residues.

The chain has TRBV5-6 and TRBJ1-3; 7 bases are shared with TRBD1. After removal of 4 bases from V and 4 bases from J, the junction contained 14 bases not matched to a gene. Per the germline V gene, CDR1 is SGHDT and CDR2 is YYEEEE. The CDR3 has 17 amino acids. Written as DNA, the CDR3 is TGTGCCAGCAGCCTTCTCTCGACAGGGACGGCAGGAAACACCATATATTTT. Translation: CASSLLSTGTAGNTIYF.

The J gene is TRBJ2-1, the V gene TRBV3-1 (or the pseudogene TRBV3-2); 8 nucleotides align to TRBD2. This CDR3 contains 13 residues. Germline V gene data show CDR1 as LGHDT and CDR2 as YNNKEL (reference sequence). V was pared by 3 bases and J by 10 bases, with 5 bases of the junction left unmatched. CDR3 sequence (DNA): TGTGCCAGCAGCCAGGAGGGCGGGGGGGAGCAGTTCTTC. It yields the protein CASSQEGGGEQFF.

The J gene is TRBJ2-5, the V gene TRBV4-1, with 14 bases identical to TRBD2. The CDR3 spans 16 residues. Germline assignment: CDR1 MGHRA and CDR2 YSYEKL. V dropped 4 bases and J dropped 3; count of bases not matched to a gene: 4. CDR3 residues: CASSPWGLAGEETQYF. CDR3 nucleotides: TGCGCCAGCAGCCCCTGGGGACTAGCGGGAGAAGAGACCCAGTACTTC.

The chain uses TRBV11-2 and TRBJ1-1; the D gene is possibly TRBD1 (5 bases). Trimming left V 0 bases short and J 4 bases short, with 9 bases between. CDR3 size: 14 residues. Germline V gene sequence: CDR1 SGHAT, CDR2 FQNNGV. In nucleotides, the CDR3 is TGTGCCAGCAGCTTAGACAGGGTTGGCACTGAAGCTTTCTTT. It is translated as CASSLDRVGTEAFF.

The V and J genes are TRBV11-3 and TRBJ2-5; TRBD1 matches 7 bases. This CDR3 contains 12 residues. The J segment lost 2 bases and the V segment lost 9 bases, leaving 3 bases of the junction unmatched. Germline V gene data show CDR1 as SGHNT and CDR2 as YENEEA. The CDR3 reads CARRQGQETQYF. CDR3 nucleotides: TGTGCCAGACGACAGGGACAAGAGACCCAGTACTTC.

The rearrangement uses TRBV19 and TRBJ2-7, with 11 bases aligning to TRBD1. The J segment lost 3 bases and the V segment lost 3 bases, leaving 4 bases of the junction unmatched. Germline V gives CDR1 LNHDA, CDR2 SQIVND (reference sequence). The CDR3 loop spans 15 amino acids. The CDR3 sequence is CASSIGTGGIYEQYF. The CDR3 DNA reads TGTGCCAGTAGTATCGGGACAGGGGGAATCTACGAGCAGTACTTC.